This T cell receptor beta chain comes out of a study of T cells in Graves' hyperthyroidism and ophthalmopathy. This CDR3 spans 16 amino acids. Per germline, CDR1 KGHDR and CDR2 SFDVKD. Trimming pared 3 bases from V and 1 base from J, leaving 11 bases between. Regions amplified from RNA transcripts were the TCR beta CDR3 regions. A first-round RT-PCR of the TCR CDR3 used the HTBI primer set. TCRdb called the multiplex PCR reads again in MiXCR, with one record for every CDR3 protein. Of around 440,000 distinct CDR3 sequences in the sample, 15% to 18% were seen once. The clonotype comes from a woman younger than 30 with Graves' hyperthyroidism. Sequenced input: blood. This rearrangement joins TRBV24-1 to TRBJ2-2, with D maybe TRBD1 (5 bases). The CDR3 coding sequence is TGTGCCACCAGTGATCCCCTCGGACAGAACACCGGGGAGCTGTTTTTT. This translates into CATSDPLGQNTGELFF.